The source of this T cell receptor beta chain is a study of blood T cell repertoires in COVID-19. Trimming took 5 bases from V and 12 from J, leaving 19 bases between them. This CDR3 region has 13 residues. The V gene's germline CDR1 is MNHEY and CDR2 SMNVEV (reference sequence). Authors' processing steps: Counts of nucleated cells, estimated from reference gene primer amplification, were obtained. The data were produced by immunoSEQ multiplex PCR, yet TCRdb's version contains in-frame clones alone and is incomplete. V, J and clone size are taken as reported in that table, and D and trimming were inferred from the DNA itself. Found here are around 40,000 clones, 75% to 85% of them singletons; the top ten hold approximately 8.9%.

The sequenced sample consisted of peripheral blood. The V gene is TRBV27, the J gene TRBJ1-1; D gene unclear. This sequence originates from a human donor in a cohort sampled during active COVID-19. The CDR3 region is CASSRPATGKSFF. In nucleotides, the CDR3 is TGTGCCAGCAGTCGCCCGGCAACGGGGAAATCTTTCTTT.